This T cell receptor (beta chain) was documented in a study of blood T cells in healthy people across ages. The study's findings and limits: Roughly linear age-related decline in beta diversity appeared, significant by age approximately 40.

The CDR3 contains 17 residues. Trimming left V 3 bases short and J 2 bases short, with 17 bases between. Germline CDR1 is KGHDR and CDR2 is SFDVKD. There were healthy Caucasian individuals from Russia, aged roughly 6 to 95, serving as donors. Isolated per sample were at least 7 million PBMCs. Sample-barcoded 5' priming and a J-beta primer mix drove a second PCR of roughly 6 to 12 cycles. MiXCR, run by TCRdb on the 5' RACE reads, gives a single entry per CDR3 protein. The data show roughly 1,800,000 distinct CDR3 sequences, 49% seen once. The table lists this clonotype with a few counts. Antigen: not known.

Material: blood. This sequence was found in a middle-aged woman in good health. The chain has TRBV24-1 and TRBJ2-3; D may be TRBD2 (5 bases). The chain's CDR3 is CATSDVPRDRATDTQYF. The CDR3 bases are TGTGCCACCAGTGATGTCCCGAGGGATAGGGCCACAGATACGCAGTATTTT.